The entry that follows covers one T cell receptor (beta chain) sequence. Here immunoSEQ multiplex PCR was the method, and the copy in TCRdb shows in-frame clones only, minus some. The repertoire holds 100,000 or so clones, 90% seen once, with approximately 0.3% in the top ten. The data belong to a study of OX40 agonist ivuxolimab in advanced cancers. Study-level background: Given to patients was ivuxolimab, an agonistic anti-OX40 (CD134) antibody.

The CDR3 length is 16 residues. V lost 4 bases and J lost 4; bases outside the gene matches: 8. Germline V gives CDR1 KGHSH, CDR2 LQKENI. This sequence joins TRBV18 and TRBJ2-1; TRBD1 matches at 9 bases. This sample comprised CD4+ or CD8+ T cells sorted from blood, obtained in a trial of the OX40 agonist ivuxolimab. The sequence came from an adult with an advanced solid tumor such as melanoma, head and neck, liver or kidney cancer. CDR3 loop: CASSLGTGIWYNEQFF. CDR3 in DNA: TGTGCCAGCTCACTTGGGACAGGGATTTGGTACAATGAGCAGTTCTTC.